Sequencing of this TCR beta chain was carried out in a study of shared clonotypes between healthy human individuals. Study-level findings and limits: Sharing across a few donors was seen in 4.5% to 6.5% of naive CD4 clonotypes.

About this clone itself: The antigen remains unidentified.

This CDR3 region has 14 residues. Germline V lookup: CDR1 SGHAT, CDR2 FQNNGV. J lost 4 bases, V lost 5 bases, and 4 bases had no gene match. Clones were sequenced by immunoSEQ multiplex PCR, and TCRdb holds only the in-frame ones, with some missing. The data contain some 2.4 million clones, more than 85% of them seen just once; the ten biggest clones take up 0.36%. What was sequenced was naive CD4+ T cells from PBMCs. The subset denotes: CD45RA+ positively selected. The V call is TRBV11-2, the J call TRBJ2-7; TRBD2 agrees at 11 bases. This clonotype was sampled from a man aged 18 to 30 in good health. Some clones in this sample may be carry-over from other donors' samples. The CDR3 sequence: CASSPLAGGYEQYF. CDR3 sequence (DNA): TGTGCCAGCAGCCCCTTAGCGGGAGGGTACGAGCAGTACTTC.